The next 13 T cell receptor beta chains were all read from a single sample in a study of CD8 T cells in ankylosing spondylitis. TCRdb re-analysed the 5' RACE reads in MiXCR, keeping a single row per CDR3 protein. The top ten hold less than 15% of the sample, which has roughly 150,000 distinct CDR3 sequences, 9.8% seen once. The sample consisted of blood, either unsorted or a sorted T cell fraction (not recorded which). All receptors come from a female donor with ankylosing spondylitis or in good health (not recorded which).

This clonotype was detected ten times or more. The V and J genes are TRBV12-3 or TRBV12-4 and TRBJ2-1, with TRBD2 matching over 7 bases. The CDR3 has 14 residues. V dropped 7 bases and J dropped 2; count of bases not matched to a gene: 5. CDR3 bases: TGTGCCAGCAAACGCCTAGCGGCCTACAATGAGCAGTTCTTC. It yields the protein CASKRLAAYNEQFF.

This clonotype was counted ten times or more. The V and J genes are TRBV29-1 and TRBJ2-2, with D possibly TRBD2 on 5 matching bases. Germline V gene sequence: CDR1 SQVTM, CDR2 ANQGSEA. V lost 4 bases, J lost 5 bases, and 8 bases lay in between. CDR3 length: 12 amino acids. DNA of the CDR3: TGCAGCGTTGTAGGAGGAACCGGGGAGCTGTTTTTT. Protein: CSVVGGTGELFF.

This clonotype showed up just once. The chain links TRBV28 to TRBJ2-1; D not certain. Trimming cost V 6 bases and J 0 bases, with 9 bases left between them. This CDR3 is 14 amino acids long. CDR1 and CDR2 from the germline V gene are MDHEN and SYDVKM. CDR3 sequence: CASSTIGSYNEQFF. The DNA for the CDR3 is TGTGCCAGCAGCACCATTGGCTCCTACAATGAGCAGTTCTTC.

This clonotype was seen more than once but under ten times. V is TRBV7-6 and J is TRBJ2-1; 7 nucleotides match TRBD2. This CDR3 has 16 amino acids. CDR1 and CDR2 (germline): SGHVS, FNYEAQ. With 5 bases clipped from V and 3 bases from J, the junction kept 10 bases outside the gene matches. DNA of the CDR3: TGTGCCAGCAGCCCCGCTGGTCTAGCGGACTACAATGAGCAGTTCTTC. It codes for CASSPAGLADYNEQFF.

This clonotype was seen a few times. The gene calls are TRBV28 and TRBJ2-7; D gene uncertain. Germline V gene sequence: CDR1 MDHEN, CDR2 SYDVKM. Trimming cost V 4 bases and J 0 bases, with 13 bases left between them. This CDR3 has 15 residues. In DNA, the CDR3 is TGTGCCAGCAGTTCAAAATTTACGGGCTCCTACGAGCAGTACTTC. Its protein is CASSSKFTGSYEQYF.

This clonotype has more than one count but fewer than ten. The CDR3, as DNA: TGTGCCAGCAGTCTCCCAGCGCCCTACGAGCAGTACTTC. Translating gives CASSLPAPYEQYF. The rearrangement joins TRBV6-2 or TRBV6-3 to TRBJ2-7; D not certain. V shed 5 bases and J shed 2 bases, with 10 bases lying between them. CDR1 MNHEY and CDR2 SVGEGT come from the germline V gene. This CDR3 is 13 amino acids long.

A few counts support this clonotype. The J gene is TRBJ2-2, the V gene TRBV9; D ambiguous. The CDR3 loop spans 16 amino acids. Per the germline V gene, CDR1 is SGDLS and CDR2 is YYNGEE. Trimming took 0 bases from V and 0 from J, leaving 9 bases between them. The DNA for the CDR3 is TGTGCCAGCAGCGTAGATGCCATTCCGAACACCGGGGAGCTGTTTTTT. Its translation: CASSVDAIPNTGELFF. Full variable domain (remainder filled in from reference TRBV9 and TRBJ2-2): DSGVTQTPKHLITATGQRVTLRCSPRSGDLSVYWYQQSLDQGLQFLIQYYNGEERAKGNILERFSAQQFPDLHSELNLSSLELGDSALYFCASSVDAIPNTGELFFGEGSRLTVL.

The rearrangement links TRBV12-3 or TRBV12-4 to TRBJ2-7, with 8 bases lining up with TRBD1. CDR3 length: 14 amino acids. With V trimmed by 5 bases and J by 9 bases, 12 bases remained unmatched. CDR3 in DNA: TGTGCCAGCAGTACGAAGCAACCCGACAGGGGGCAGTACTTC. Its protein is CASSTKQPDRGQYF.

The V gene is TRBV5-1, the J gene TRBJ2-4, with 8 bases that match TRBD1. The J segment lost 0 bases and the V segment lost 4 bases, leaving 12 bases of the junction unmatched. From germline, CDR1 is SGHRS and CDR2 YFSETQ. The length of the CDR3 is 18 residues. The CDR3 region is CASSAQGVSLLAKNIQYF. CDR3 nucleotides: TGCGCCAGCAGCGCACAGGGGGTTTCTTTACTAGCCAAAAACATTCAGTACTTC. Variable domain in full (rest from reference TRBV5-1 and TRBJ2-4): KAGVTQTPRYLIKTRGQQVTLSCSPISGHRSVSWYQQTPGQGLQFLFEYFSETQRNKGNFPGRFSGRQFSNSRSEMNVSTLELGDSALYLCASSAQGVSLLAKNIQYFGAGTRLSVL.

This clonotype was seen only a few times. The V and J genes are TRBV7-9 and TRBJ2-1; 8 bases are a match to TRBD2. V gave up 9 bases and J gave up 5 bases; unmatched junction bases: 12. Germline V gene lookup returns CDR1 SEHNR and CDR2 FQNEAQ (reference sequence). The CDR3 consists of 15 residues. The CDR3 DNA follows: TGTGCCAGTAGCGGGGATGACACGAGTAACAATGAGCAGTTCTTC. Translation gives CASSGDDTSNNEQFF.

The table lists this clonotype with a few counts. This chain uses TRBV5-6 with TRBJ1-1; 9 bases are a match to TRBD1. The junction had 3 bases not matched to a gene; V was cut back by 2 bases and J by 4 bases. The CDR3 runs to 14 residues. Germline CDR1 reads SGHDT; CDR2 reads YYEEEE. CDR3 region: CASSFGTGSTEAFF. The CDR3 region has the DNA TGTGCCAGCAGCTTCGGGACAGGGAGCACTGAAGCTTTCTTT.

This clonotype turned up a few times. The chain employs TRBV12-3 or TRBV12-4 and TRBJ2-3, with D unclear. Deletions cut 2 bases from V and 4 bases from J, with 7 bases between. The CDR3 sequence is 13 residues long. CDR3 amino acids: CASSLSWADTQYF. The DNA of the CDR3 is TGTGCCAGCAGTTTAAGTTGGGCAGATACGCAGTATTTT.

The CDR3 sequence: CASSIKGMNTEAFF. The CDR3 coding sequence is TGTGCCAGTAGTATCAAGGGAATGAACACTGAAGCTTTCTTT. The V and J genes are TRBV19 and TRBJ1-1; D unresolved. Per the germline V gene, CDR1 is LNHDA and CDR2 is SQIVND (reference sequence). This CDR3 region has 14 residues. V was clipped by 3 bases and J by 0 bases, with 8 bases between them. Full variable domain (missing parts from reference TRBV19 and TRBJ1-1): DGGITQSPKYLFRKEGQNVTLSCEQNLNHDAMYWYRQDPGQGLRLIYYSQIVNDFQKGDIAEGYSVSREKKESFPLTVTSAQKNPTAFYLCASSIKGMNTEAFFGQGTRLTVV.